The TCR beta chain under discussion was sequenced for a study of control samples from healthy donors and cancer patients. The CDR3 is made up of 20 amino acids. Per germline, CDR1 SGHAT and CDR2 FQNNGV. Trimming at V came to 0 bases and at J to 6 bases, leaving 16 bases not matched to a gene. Produced via immunoSEQ multiplex PCR; TCRdb's table is partial and in-frame only. This table holds about 130,000 clones, approximately 94% found once. Source material: PBMCs. V and J are TRBV11-2 and TRBJ2-2, with 10 bases fitting TRBD2. The TCR was taken from a man aged 50 to 60 with head and neck cancer. The CDR3 DNA sequence: TGTGCCAGCAGCTTAGATCCCCCCCTAGCGGGGGAAGCCCTCGCCGGGGAGCTGTTTTTT. It specifies CASSLDPPLAGEALAGELFF.